Sequencing of this T cell receptor beta chain was carried out in a study of T-cell reconstitution after alpha-beta-depleted transplantation in children. Study-level results: Surviving recipient T cells and thymic progenitors underlay high day-60 TCRbeta diversity in some patients. Where alpha-beta T cells came from about two months after transplant was reportedly several hundred expanded graft clones. T-cell numbers and diversity one year post-transplant derived largely from freshly generated T cells.

Preparation of the TCRbeta library involved a method that used unique molecular identifiers. TCRdb independently ran MiXCR on the PCR reads; one entry per CDR3 protein. The profile shows approximately 200,000 distinct CDR3 sequences, 5% to 7.5% of them singletons. This CDR3 has 15 residues. Germline V lookup: CDR1 SGHDT, CDR2 YYEEEE. V was cut by 0 bases and J by 2 bases, with 9 bases left in between. This clonotype was counted many times. The antigen remains unidentified. The clonotype was recovered from a girl under three years old with combined immunodeficiency, due to receive a stem cell transplant. This chain links TRBV5-6 with TRBJ1-3; D unresolved. The sequenced sample was PBMCs, obtained before TCRalphabeta/CD19-depleted stem cell transplant. DNA of the CDR3: TGTGCCAGCAGCTTGGACCGAAAGGCTGGAAACACCATATATTTT. The encoded protein is CASSLDRKAGNTIYF.